This T cell receptor (beta chain) was documented in a study of blood T cell repertoires in COVID-19. Background on the study: The study drew acute and convalescent COVID-19 samples from the United States, Italy and Spain. PBMCs, B-cell-depleted T cells, or T cells provided the cDNA or gDNA that made up the material.

This clone was seen a few times. As originally analysed: Estimation of nucleated cell counts was performed using reference gene primer amplification. Clones were read by immunoSEQ multiplex PCR, and TCRdb kept only the in-frame ones, dropping some. V and J calls and clone size come straight from that table; D and trimming were deduced from the DNA. The sample lists approximately 670,000 clones; 80% to 90% were seen once. The length of the CDR3 is 14 residues. V lost 4 bases, J lost 5 bases, and 12 bases lay in between. CDR1 is LNHDA and CDR2 is SQIVND in the germline V gene (reference sequence). The receptor's source is a woman aged 18-29 years with acute or convalescent COVID-19. Sequencing was done on a sample of peripheral blood. The gene calls are TRBV19 and TRBJ1-5, with a possible D match to TRBD1 (5 bases). Here the CDR3 DNA reads TGTGCCAGTAGTAGGGGGGGTATCGATCAGCCCCAGCATTTT. Translation gives CASSRGGIDQPQHF.